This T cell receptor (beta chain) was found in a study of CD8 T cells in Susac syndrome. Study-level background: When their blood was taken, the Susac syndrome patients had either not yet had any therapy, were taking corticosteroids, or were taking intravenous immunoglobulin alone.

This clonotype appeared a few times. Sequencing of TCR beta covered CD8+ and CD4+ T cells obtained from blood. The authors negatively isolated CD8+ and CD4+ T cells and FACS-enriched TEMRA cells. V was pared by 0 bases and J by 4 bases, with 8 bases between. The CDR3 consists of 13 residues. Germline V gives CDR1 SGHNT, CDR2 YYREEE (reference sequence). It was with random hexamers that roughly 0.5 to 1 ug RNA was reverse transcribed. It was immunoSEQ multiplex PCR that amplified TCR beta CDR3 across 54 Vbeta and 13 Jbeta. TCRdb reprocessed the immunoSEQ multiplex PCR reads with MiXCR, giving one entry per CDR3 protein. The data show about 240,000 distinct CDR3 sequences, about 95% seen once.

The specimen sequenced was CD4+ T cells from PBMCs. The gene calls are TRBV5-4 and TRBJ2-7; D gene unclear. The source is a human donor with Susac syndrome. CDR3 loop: CASSLVSGYEQYF. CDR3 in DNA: TGTGCCAGCAGCTTGGTCAGTGGTTACGAGCAGTACTTC.